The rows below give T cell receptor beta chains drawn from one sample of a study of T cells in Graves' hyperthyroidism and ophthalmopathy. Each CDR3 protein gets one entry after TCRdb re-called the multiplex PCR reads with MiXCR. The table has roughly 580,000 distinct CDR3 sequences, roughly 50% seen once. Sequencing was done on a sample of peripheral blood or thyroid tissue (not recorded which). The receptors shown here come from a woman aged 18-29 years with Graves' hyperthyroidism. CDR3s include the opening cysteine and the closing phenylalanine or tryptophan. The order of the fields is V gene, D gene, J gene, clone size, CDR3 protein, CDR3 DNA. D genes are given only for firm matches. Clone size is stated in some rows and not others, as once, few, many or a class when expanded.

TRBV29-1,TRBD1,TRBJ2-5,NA,CSLGQGPTQETQYF,TGCAGCCTTGGACAGGGGCCGACCCAAGAGACCCAGTACTTC
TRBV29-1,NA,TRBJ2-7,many,CSVSHRRTYEQYF,TGCAGCGTTTCGCACCGTAGAACCTACGAGCAGTACTTC
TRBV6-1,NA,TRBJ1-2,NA,CASRKRDYGYTF,TGTGCCAGCAGAAAGAGGGATTATGGCTACACCTTC
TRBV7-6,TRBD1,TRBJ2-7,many,CASSTARDRIYEQYF,TGTGCCAGCAGCACCGCCCGGGACAGAATCTACGAGCAGTACTTC
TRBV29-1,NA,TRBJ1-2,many,CSVAPPGRGYTF,TGCAGCGTTGCCCCGCCAGGGCGTGGCTACACCTTC
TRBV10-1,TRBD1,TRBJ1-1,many,CASSEVGTGYTEAFF,TGCGCCAGCAGTGAGGTTGGGACAGGGTACACTGAAGCTTTCTTT
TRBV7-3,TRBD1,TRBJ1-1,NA,CASSPETGGNTEAFF,TGTGCCAGCAGCCCCGAGACAGGGGGTAACACTGAAGCTTTCTTT
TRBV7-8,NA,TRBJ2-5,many,CASSSLGRGNPETQYF,TGTGCCAGCAGCTCGCTGGGACGCGGGAACCCAGAGACCCAGTACTTC
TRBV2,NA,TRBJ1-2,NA,CASSPTLRGHGYTF,TGTGCCAGCAGCCCTACGCTCAGGGGACATGGCTACACCTTC
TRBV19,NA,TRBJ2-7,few,CASSPMTSLYEQYF,TGTGCCAGTAGTCCGATGACTAGTCTCTACGAGCAGTACTTC
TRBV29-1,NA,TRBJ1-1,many,CSVESGQGLPEAFF,TGCAGCGTTGAAAGCGGGCAGGGTCTCCCTGAAGCTTTCTTT
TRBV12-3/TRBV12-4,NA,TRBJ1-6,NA,CASSLRGVGNSPLHF,TGTGCCAGCAGTTTAAGGGGAGTCGGTAATTCACCCCTCCACTTT
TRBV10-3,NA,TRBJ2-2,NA,CAISSGVGELFF,TGTGCCATCAGTTCAGGGGTCGGGGAGCTGTTTTTT
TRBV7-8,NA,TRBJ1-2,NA,CASSQLVGYTF,TGTGCCAGCAGCCAACTAGTCGGCTACACCTTC